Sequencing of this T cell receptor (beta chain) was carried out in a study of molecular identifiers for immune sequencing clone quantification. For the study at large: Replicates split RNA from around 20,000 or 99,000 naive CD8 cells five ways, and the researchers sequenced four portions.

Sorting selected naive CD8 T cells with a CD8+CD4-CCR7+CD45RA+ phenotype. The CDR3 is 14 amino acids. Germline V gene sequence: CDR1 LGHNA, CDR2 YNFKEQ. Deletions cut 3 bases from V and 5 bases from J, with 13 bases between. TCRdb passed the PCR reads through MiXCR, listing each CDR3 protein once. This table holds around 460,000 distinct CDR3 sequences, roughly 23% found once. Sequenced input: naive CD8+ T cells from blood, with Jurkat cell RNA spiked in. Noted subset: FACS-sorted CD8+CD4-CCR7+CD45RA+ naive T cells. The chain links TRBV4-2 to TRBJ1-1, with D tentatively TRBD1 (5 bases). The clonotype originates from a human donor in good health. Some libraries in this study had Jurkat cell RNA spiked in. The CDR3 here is CASSQAFGGTEAFF. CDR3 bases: TGTGCCAGCAGCCAGGCGTTCGGGGGGACTGAAGCTTTCTTT.